Below, 10 T cell receptor beta chains from the same sample are listed, as sequenced in a study of radiation and T cells in renal cell carcinoma (dated by TCRdb to 2020 to 2021). Receptor amplification or capture employed the immunoSEQ multiplex PCR assay. TCRdb re-hosts the immuneACCESS table, in-frame sequences only. Its copies lack some clones; in the studies checked, an unresolved V gene accounts for under half of them, and the cause for the rest is not known. The sample table lists roughly 86,000 clones, approximately 86% of them with a count of one. The top ten hold just under 9.5% of the sample. Per the publication, the time point label means: blood 4 weeks post-SBRT, at nephrectomy. The label giving this sample's treatment or condition can be read as: 15 Gy SBRT to primary tumor, nephrectomy 4 weeks later. This specimen consisted of blood, obtained from a patient whose treatment included radiotherapy and nephrectomy. All receptors come from a man aged 45-65 years with renal cell carcinoma.

This sequence joins TRBV10-1 and TRBJ1-2, with D maybe TRBD1 (6 bases). CDR3 length: 18 residues. CDR1 and CDR2 from the germline V gene are WNHNN and SYGVQD (reference sequence). The V end lost 3 bases, the J end lost 8 bases, and 28 bases lay between the germline ends. CDR3 DNA sequence: TGCGCCAGCAGTGAAAGTACCGGGACAAGCCTATGTTATGAGGGCTACACCTTC. This codes for CASSESTGTSLCYEGYTF.

The rearrangement joins TRBV15 to TRBJ2-5; D is unclear. This CDR3 comprises 16 residues. CDR1 is LNHNV and CDR2 is YYDKDF in the germline V gene (reference sequence). V gave up 0 bases and J gave up 4 bases, with 15 bases separating them. CDR3 in DNA: TGTGCCACCAGCAGAGATCTGGCGGCGCCACTAGAGACCCAGTACTTC. Encoded protein: CATSRDLAAPLETQYF.

J is TRBJ1-1 and V is TRBV2, with no clear D. The CDR3 sequence is 14 residues long. Trimming removed 2 bases from V and 0 bases from J, with 7 bases in between. The germline gives CDR1 SNHLY, CDR2 FYNNEI. DNA for the CDR3: TGTGCCAGCAGTGAATCCAGGCTGAACACTGAAGCTTTCTTT. It codes for CASSESRLNTEAFF. The full variable domain, with the rest looked up from reference TRBV2 and TRBJ1-1, is EPEVTQTPSHQVTQMGQEVILRCVPISNHLYFYWYRQILGQKVEFLVSFYNNEISEKSEIFDDQFSVERPDGSNFTLKIRSTKLEDSAMYFCASSESRLNTEAFFGQGTRLTVV.

The chain is built from TRBV28 and TRBJ2-1, with 7 bases matching TRBD1. The germline CDR1 and CDR2 sequences are MDHEN and SYDVKM. After removal of 7 bases from V and 13 bases from J, the junction contained 7 bases not matched to a gene. There are 11 residues in the CDR3. The CDR3 DNA sequence: TGTGCCAGCACGGACAGGTCCTATCAGTTCTTC. This codes for CASTDRSYQFF.

V usage is TRBV9 and J usage is TRBJ2-1; 8 bases match TRBD2. CDR1 and CDR2 from the germline V gene are SGDLS and YYNGEE. The ends lost 3 bases at V and 0 bases at J; junction bases unmatched: 8. The CDR3 runs 17 residues. The CDR3 nucleotides are TGTGCCAGCAGCGCCAGTCCCGGGACTAGCTCCTACAATGAGCAGTTCTTC. This encodes CASSASPGTSSYNEQFF.

The chain couples TRBV5-1 to TRBJ1-2, with 7 bases lining up with TRBD1. This CDR3 spans 15 amino acids. CDR1 and CDR2 (germline): SGHRS, YFSETQ. With 0 bases clipped from V and 8 bases from J, the junction kept 10 bases outside the gene matches. In DNA, the CDR3 is TGCGCCAGCAGCTTGGAGGGGTCTACAGGGGAAGGCTACACCTTC. This codes for CASSLEGSTGEGYTF.

The chain joins TRBV2 to TRBJ2-5, with D maybe TRBD2 (5 bases). This CDR3 comprises 15 residues. Trimming cost V 2 bases and J 5 bases, with 15 bases left between them. Germline loops: CDR1 SNHLY, CDR2 FYNNEI. CDR3 region: CASSELGGGLETQYF. The CDR3 nucleotides read TGTGCCAGCAGTGAATTGGGCGGAGGCCTGGAGACCCAGTACTTC.

This clone was observed a single time. The genes are TRBV9 and TRBJ2-4; no firm D call. CDR3 length: 14 amino acids. Germline V gives CDR1 SGDLS, CDR2 YYNGEE. Trimming stripped 0 bases from V and 3 bases from J, with 7 bases between. The CDR3 DNA reads as TGTGCCAGCAGCGTAGATCTTGACAAAAACATTCAGTACTTC. The encoded protein is CASSVDLDKNIQYF.

V and J are TRBV2 and TRBJ1-5, with 8 bases that match TRBD1. The J segment lost 4 bases and the V segment lost 6 bases, leaving 5 bases of the junction unmatched. The CDR3 totals 14 residues. Germline V lookup: CDR1 SNHLY, CDR2 FYNNEI. CDR3 in amino acids: CASRVGQGNQPQHF. The CDR3 DNA sequence: TGTGCCAGCAGGGTAGGACAGGGAAATCAGCCCCAGCATTTT.

By its share, this clone is medium-sized. CDR3 sequence: CASSLLGRAAEAFF. As DNA, the CDR3 is TGTGCCAGCAGTCTCCTGGGCAGGGCTGCCGAAGCTTTCTTT. The chain links TRBV6-5 to TRBJ1-1; tentatively, D is TRBD1 (5 bases). V was cut by 5 bases and J by 8 bases, with 18 bases left in between. CDR1 and CDR2 (germline): MNHEY, SVGAGI. The CDR3 totals 14 residues.